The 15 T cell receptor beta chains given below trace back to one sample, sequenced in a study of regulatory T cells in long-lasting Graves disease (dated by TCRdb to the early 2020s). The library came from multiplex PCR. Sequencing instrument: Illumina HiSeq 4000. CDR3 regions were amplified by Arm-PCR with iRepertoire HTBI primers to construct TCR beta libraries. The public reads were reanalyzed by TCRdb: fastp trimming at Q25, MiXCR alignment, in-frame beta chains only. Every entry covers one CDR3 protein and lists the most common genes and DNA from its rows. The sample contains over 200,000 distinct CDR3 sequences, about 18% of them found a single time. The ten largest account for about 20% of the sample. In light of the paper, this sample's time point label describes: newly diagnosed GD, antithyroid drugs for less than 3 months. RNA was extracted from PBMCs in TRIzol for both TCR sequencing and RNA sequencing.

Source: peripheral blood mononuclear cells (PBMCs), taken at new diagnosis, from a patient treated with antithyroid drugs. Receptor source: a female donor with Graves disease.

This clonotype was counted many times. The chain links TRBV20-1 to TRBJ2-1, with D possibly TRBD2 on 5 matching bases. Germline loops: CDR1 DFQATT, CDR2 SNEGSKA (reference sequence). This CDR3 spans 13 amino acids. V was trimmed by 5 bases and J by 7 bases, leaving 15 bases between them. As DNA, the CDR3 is TGCAGTGCTTCCCAGGAGGCGTGGAATGAGCAGTTCTTC. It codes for CSASQEAWNEQFF.

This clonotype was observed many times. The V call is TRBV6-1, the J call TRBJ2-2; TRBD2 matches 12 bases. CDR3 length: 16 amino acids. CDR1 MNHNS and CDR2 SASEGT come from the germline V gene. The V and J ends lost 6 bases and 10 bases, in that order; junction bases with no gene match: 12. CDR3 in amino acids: CASRGLAGGPNMELFF. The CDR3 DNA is TGTGCCAGCAGGGGCCTAGCGGGAGGGCCCAATATGGAGCTGTTTTTT.

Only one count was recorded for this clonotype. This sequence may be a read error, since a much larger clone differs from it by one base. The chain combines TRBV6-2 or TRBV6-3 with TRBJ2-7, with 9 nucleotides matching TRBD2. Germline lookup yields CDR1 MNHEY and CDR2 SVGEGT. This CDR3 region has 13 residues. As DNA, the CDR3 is TGTCCCAGCACCCTAGCGGGGAACTACGAGCAGTACTTC. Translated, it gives CPSTLAGNYEQYF.

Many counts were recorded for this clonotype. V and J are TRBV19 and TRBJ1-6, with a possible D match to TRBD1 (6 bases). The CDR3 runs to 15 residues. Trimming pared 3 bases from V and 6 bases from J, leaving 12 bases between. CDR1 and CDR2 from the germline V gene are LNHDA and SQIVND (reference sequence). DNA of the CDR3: TGTGCCAGTAGTATTCGGGGACACTCTAATTCACCCCTCCACTTT. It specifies CASSIRGHSNSPLHF. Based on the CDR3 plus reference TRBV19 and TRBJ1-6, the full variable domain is DGGITQSPKYLFRKEGQNVTLSCEQNLNHDAMYWYRQDPGQGLRLIYYSQIVNDFQKGDIAEGYSVSREKKESFPLTVTSAQKNPTAFYLCASSIRGHSNSPLHFGNGTRLTVT.

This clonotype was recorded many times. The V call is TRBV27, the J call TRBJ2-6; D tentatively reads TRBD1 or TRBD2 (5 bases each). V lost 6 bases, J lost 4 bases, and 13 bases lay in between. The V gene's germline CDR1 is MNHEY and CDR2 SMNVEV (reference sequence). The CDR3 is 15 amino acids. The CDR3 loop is CASSLLGTGANVLTF. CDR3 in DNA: TGTGCCAGCAGCTTGCTAGGGACCGGGGCCAACGTCCTGACTTTC.

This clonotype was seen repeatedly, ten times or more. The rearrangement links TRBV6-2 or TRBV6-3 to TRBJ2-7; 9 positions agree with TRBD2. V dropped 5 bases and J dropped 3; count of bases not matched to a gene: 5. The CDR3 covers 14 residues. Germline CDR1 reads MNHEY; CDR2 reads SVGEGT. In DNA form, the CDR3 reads TGTGCCAGCAGTATAGCGGGAGACCGCTACGAGCAGTACTTC. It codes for CASSIAGDRYEQYF.

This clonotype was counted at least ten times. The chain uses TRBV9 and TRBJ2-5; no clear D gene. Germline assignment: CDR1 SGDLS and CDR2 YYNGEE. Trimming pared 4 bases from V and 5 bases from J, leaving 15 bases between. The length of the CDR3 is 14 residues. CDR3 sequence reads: CASSPRRIGETQYF. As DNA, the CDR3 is TGTGCCAGCAGCCCTCGACGTATTGGGGAGACCCAGTACTTC.

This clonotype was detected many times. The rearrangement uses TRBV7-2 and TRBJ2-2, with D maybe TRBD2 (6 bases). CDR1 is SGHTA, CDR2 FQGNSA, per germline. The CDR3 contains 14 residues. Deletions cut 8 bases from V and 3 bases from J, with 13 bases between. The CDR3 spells CASGGWLDTGELFF. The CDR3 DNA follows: TGTGCCAGCGGGGGGTGGCTGGACACCGGGGAGCTGTTTTTT.

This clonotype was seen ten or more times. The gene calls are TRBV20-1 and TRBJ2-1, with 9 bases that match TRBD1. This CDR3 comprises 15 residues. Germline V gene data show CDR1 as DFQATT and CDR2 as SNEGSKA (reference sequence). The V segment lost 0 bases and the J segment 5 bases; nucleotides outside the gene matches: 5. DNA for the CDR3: TGCAGTGCTAGAGACGGACAGGGGAGGCACAATGAGCAGTTCTTC. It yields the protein CSARDGQGRHNEQFF.

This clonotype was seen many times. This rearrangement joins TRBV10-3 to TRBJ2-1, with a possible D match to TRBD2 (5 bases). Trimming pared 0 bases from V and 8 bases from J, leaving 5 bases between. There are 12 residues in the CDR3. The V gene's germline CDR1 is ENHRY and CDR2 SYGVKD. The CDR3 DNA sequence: TGTGCCATCAGTGAGTCGAGGGATGAGCAGTTCTTC. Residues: CAISESRDEQFF.

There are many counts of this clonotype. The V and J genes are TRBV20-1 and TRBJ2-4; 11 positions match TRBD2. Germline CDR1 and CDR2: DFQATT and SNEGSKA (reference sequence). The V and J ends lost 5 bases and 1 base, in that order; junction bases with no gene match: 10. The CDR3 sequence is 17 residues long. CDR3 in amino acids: CSAPGTSGGRAKNIQYF. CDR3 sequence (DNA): TGCAGTGCTCCCGGGACTAGCGGAGGGAGGGCCAAAAACATTCAGTACTTC.

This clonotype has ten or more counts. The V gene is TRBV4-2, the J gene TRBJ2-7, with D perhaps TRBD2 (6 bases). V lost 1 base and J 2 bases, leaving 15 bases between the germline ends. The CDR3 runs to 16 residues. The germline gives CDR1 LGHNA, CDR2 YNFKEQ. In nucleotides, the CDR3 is TGTGCCAGCAGCCAAGTTCCTGGGGACTCTACCTACGAGCAGTACTTC. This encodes CASSQVPGDSTYEQYF.

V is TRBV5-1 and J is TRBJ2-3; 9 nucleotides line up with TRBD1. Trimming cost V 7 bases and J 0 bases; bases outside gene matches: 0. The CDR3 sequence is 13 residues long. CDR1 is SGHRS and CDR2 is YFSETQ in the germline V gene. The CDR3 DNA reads TGCGCCAGCGGACAGGGGAGCACAGATACGCAGTATTTT. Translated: CASGQGSTDTQYF. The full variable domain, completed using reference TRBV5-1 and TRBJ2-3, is KAGVTQTPRYLIKTRGQQVTLSCSPISGHRSVSWYQQTPGQGLQFLFEYFSETQRNKGNFPGRFSGRQFSNSRSEMNVSTLELGDSALYLCASGQGSTDTQYFGPGTRLTVL.

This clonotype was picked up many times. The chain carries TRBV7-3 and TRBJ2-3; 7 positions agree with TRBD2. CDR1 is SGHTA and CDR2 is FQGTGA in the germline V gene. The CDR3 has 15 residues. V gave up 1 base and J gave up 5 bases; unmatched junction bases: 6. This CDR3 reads CASSLKAGRGDTQYF. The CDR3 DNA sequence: TGTGCCAGCAGCTTAAAAGCGGGAAGGGGAGATACGCAGTATTTT.

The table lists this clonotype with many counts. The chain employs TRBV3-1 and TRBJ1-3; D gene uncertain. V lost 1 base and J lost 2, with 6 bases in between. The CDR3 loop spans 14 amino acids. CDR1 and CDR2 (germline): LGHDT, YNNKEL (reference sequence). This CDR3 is CASSQGVTGNTIYF. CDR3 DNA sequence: TGTGCCAGCAGCCAAGGGGTAACTGGAAACACCATATATTTT.